The present TCR beta chain was sequenced within a study of cytomegalovirus exposure and HLA in healthy donors. Study-wide background: A later analysis reported the same platform for the 110 or so validation repertoires and the roughly 670 first-cohort repertoires.

As to this clone: The antigen is not known.

Study-level points and caveats: Specific recognition of CMV antigens was confirmed in vitro for three chains (all CMV-associated). Subsequent analysis showed first-cohort TCR clusters tending to co-occur in about 110 validation repertoires.

The table came from immunoSEQ multiplex PCR; TCRdb's copy has only in-frame clones and leaves some out. Of roughly 98,000 clones in the sample, roughly 87% were seen once. The germline gives CDR1 SGHVS, CDR2 FQNEAQ. This CDR3 region has 14 residues. The V gene lost 2 bases and the J gene lost 0 bases, with 4 bases spanning the gap. Sequencing was carried out using PBMCs. This sequence joins TRBV7-8 and TRBJ2-2, with D uncertain. The sequence derives from a woman aged 25 to 45 in good health and CMV-seronegative. The DNA for the CDR3 is TGTGCCAGCAGCTTATTAGCGAACACCGGGGAGCTGTTTTTT. This encodes CASSLLANTGELFF.